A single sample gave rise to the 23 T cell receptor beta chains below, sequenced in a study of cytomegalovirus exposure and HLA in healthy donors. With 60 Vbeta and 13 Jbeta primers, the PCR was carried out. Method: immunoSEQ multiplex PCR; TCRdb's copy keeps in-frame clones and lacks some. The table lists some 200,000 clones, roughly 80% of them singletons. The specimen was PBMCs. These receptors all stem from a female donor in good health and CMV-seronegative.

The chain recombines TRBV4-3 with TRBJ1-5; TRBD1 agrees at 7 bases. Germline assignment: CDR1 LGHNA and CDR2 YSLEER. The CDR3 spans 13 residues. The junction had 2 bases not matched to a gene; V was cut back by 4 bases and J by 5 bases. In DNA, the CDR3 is TGCGCCAGCAGCCCGACAGGGTATCAGCCCCAGCATTTT. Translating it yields CASSPTGYQPQHF.

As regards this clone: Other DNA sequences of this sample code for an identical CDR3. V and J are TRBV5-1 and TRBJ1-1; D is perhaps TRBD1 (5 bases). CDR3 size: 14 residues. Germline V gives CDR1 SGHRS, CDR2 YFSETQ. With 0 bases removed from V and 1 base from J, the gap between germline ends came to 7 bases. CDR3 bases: TGCGCCAGCAGCTTGGGACAGACGAACACTGAAGCTTTCTTT. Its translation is CASSLGQTNTEAFF.

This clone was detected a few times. The CDR3 region has the DNA TGTGCCAGCTCACCAGGGCGGGGGAGTATTGTCTCCTACGAGCAGTACTTC. Its protein product is CASSPGRGSIVSYEQYF. V usage is TRBV18 and J usage is TRBJ2-7; 7 bases match TRBD2. The CDR3 extends over 17 amino acids. The V and J ends lost 2 bases and 0 bases, in that order; junction bases with no gene match: 10. Germline CDR1 KGHSH, CDR2 LQKENI.

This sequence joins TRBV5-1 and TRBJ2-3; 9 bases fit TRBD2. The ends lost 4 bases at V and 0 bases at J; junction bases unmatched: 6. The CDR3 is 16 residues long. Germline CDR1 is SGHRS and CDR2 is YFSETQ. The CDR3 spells CASSKGTSSSTDTQYF. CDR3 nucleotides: TGCGCCAGCAGCAAAGGGACTAGCTCTAGCACAGATACGCAGTATTTT.

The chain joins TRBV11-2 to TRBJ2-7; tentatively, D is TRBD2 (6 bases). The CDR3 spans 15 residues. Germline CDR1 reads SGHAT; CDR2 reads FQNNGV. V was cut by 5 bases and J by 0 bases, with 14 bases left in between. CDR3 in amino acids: CASSPSGLSSYEQYF. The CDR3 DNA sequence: TGTGCCAGCAGCCCCTCGGGACTGAGCTCCTACGAGCAGTACTTC.

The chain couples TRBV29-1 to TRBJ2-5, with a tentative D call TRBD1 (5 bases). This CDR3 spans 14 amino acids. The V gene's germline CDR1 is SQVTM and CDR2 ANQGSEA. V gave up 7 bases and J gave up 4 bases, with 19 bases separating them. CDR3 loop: CSGTAGFIGETQYF. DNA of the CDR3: TGCAGCGGGACCGCAGGGTTCATTGGAGAGACCCAGTACTTC.

CDR3: CASSFQAVSNQPQHF. Here the CDR3 DNA reads TGTGCCAGCAGCTTTCAGGCAGTCAGCAATCAGCCCCAGCATTTT. The chain uses TRBV7-2 and TRBJ1-5; unclear D gene. V lost 3 bases to trimming and J lost 1 base, with 10 bases between them. CDR3 length: 15 amino acids. Germline values: CDR1 SGHTA, CDR2 FQGNSA.

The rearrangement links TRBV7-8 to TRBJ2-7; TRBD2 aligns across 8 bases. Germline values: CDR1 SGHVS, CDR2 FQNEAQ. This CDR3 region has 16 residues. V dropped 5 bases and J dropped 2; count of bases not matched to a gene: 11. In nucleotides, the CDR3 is TGTGCCAGCAGCGCAGAGAGCGGGAGTGTTACCTACGAGCAGTACTTC. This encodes CASSAESGSVTYEQYF.

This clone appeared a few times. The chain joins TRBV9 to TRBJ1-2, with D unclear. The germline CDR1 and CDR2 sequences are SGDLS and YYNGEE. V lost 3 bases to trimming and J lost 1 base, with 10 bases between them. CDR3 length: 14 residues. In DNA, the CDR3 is TGTGCCAGCAGCGCCCCGCCAGTTAACTATGGCTACACCTTC. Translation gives CASSAPPVNYGYTF.

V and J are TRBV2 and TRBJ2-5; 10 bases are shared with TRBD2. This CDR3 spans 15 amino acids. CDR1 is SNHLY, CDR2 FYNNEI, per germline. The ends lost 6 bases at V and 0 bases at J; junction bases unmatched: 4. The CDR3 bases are TGTGCCAGCAGCGCTAGCGGGGGAAACCAAGAGACCCAGTACTTC. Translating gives CASSASGGNQETQYF.

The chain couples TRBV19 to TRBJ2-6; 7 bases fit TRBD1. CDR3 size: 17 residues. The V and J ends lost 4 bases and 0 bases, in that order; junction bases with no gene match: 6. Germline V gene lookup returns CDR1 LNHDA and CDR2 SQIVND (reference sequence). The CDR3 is CASSSDRAISGANVLTF. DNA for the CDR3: TGTGCCAGTAGTAGTGACAGGGCTATCTCTGGGGCCAACGTCCTGACTTTC.

The CDR3 DNA reads TGTGCCAGCAGTGAAACTCCAGCGGGCTACGAGCAGTACTTC. This translates into CASSETPAGYEQYF. V gene TRBV6-1 combines with J gene TRBJ2-5; a weak D match, TRBD2 (6 bases). The closer fit of TRBJ2-7 to the DNA end suggests the J call may be wrong. There are 14 residues in the CDR3. Per germline, CDR1 MNHNS and CDR2 SASEGT.

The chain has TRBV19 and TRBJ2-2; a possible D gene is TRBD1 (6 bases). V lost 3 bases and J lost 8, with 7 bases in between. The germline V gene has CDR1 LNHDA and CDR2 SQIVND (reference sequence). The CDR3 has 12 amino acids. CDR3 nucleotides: TGTGCCAGTAGTATCAGGGGAGGGGAGCTGTTTTTT. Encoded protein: CASSIRGGELFF.

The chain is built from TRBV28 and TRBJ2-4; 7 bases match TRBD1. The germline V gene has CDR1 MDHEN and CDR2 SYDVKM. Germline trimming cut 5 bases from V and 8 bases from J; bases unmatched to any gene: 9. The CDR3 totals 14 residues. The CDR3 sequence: CASSASRGSDIQYF. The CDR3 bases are TGTGCCAGCAGTGCCTCCAGGGGGTCGGACATTCAGTACTTC.

The CDR3 region has the DNA TGCGCCAGCAGCTCCCACTACGAGCAGTACTTC. Amino acid sequence: CASSSHYEQYF. This chain uses TRBV5-1 with TRBJ2-7; D unresolved. Germline-derived CDR1 and CDR2 are SGHRS and YFSETQ. V gave up 3 bases and J gave up 3 bases, with 4 bases separating them. The CDR3 extends over 11 amino acids.

The CDR3 DNA sequence: TGTGCCAGCAGGGGACTAGCGACCTACGAGCAGTACTTC. Translated, it gives CASRGLATYEQYF. This chain joins TRBV27 and TRBJ2-7; 10 bases are a match to TRBD2. V dropped 6 bases and J dropped 2; count of bases not matched to a gene: 1. Germline loops: CDR1 MNHEY, CDR2 SMNVEV (reference sequence). This CDR3 contains 13 residues.

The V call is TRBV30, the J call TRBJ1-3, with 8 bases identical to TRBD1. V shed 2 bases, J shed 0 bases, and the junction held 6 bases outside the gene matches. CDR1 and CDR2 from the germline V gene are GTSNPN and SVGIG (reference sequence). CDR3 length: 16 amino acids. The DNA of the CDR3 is TGTGCCTGGAGTAGACAGGGGACCCGCTCTGGAAACACCATATATTTT. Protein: CAWSRQGTRSGNTIYF.

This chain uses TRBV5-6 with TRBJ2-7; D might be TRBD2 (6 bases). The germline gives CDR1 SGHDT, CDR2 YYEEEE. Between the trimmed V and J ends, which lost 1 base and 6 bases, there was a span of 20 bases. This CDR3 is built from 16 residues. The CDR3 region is CASSLRWGGIRLEQYF. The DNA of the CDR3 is TGTGCCAGCAGCTTGCGTTGGGGCGGGATCAGACTCGAGCAGTACTTC.

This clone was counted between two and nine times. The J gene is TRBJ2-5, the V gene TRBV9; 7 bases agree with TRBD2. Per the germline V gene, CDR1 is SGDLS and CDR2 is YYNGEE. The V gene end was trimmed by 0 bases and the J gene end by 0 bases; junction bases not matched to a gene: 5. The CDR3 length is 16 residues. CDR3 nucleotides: TGTGCCAGCAGCGTAGTCGAGGGAGGGTACCAAGAGACCCAGTACTTC. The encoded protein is CASSVVEGGYQETQYF.

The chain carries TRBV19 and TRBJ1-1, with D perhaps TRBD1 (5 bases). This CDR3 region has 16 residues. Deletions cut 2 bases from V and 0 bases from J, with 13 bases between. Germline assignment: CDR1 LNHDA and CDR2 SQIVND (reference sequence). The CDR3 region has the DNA TGTGCCAGTAGTATAATCCCCGACAGATTGAACACTGAAGCTTTCTTT. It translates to CASSIIPDRLNTEAFF.

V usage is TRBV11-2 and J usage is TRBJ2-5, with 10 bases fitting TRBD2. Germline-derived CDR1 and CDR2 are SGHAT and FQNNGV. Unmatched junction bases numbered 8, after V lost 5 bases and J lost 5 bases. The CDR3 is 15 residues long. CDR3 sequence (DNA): TGTGCCAGCAGCCAGGAGCGGGGGGGCCGCGAGACCCAGTACTTC. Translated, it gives CASSQERGGRETQYF.

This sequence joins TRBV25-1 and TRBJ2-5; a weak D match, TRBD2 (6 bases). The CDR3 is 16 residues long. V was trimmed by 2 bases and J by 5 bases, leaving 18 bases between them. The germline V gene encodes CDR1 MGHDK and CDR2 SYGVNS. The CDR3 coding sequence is TGTGCCAGCAGTGAAAGGGTAACGGGAGCGGTGGAGACCCAGTACTTC. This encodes CASSERVTGAVETQYF.

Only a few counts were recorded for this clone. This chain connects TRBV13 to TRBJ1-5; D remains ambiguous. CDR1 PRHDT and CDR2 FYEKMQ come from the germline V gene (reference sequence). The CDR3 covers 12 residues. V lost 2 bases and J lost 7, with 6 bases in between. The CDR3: CASSLLGQPQHF. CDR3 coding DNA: TGTGCCAGCAGCTTACTTGGCCAGCCCCAGCATTTT.